This T cell receptor beta chain was identified in a study of PD-1 blockade in mismatch repair-deficient tumors. The CDR3 contains 13 residues. V lost 5 bases and J 5 bases, leaving 10 bases between the germline ends. Germline CDR1 is SGHTA and CDR2 is FQGTGA. Sample time point: approximately 10-day in vitro stimulation with candidate mutation-associated neoantigen peptide 1. Every patient had mismatch repair deficiency by PCR or immunohistochemistry. Each of roughly 7 ELISpot-reactive candidate peptides was used for roughly 11-day stimulation. Details on this clone: Its antigen is currently unknown.

Here immunoSEQ multiplex PCR was the method, and the copy in TCRdb shows in-frame clones only, minus some. The table includes several thousand clones, 87% detected once. Study outcomes and limitations: After pembrolizumab, tumor-resident clones rose rapidly, then generally contracted before radiologic responses. Over a hundred unique blood TCRs came from expansion to three of seven peptides.

This TCR was sampled from an adult with mismatch repair-deficient cancer. Here the sequenced sample was cells cultured in vitro, taken from a patient treated with pembrolizumab. The chain carries TRBV7-3 and TRBJ2-1; D uncertain. The CDR3 DNA follows: TGTGCCAGCAGCCCAACACAAGACAATGAGCAGTTCTTC. Amino acid sequence: CASSPTQDNEQFF.